This TCR beta chain was sequenced for a study of blood T cell repertoires in COVID-19. Turning to the study itself: There were acute and convalescent COVID-19 samples, and they came from the United States, Italy and Spain. PBMCs, B-cell-depleted T cells, or T cells were the source of the cDNA or gDNA that made up the material.

The authors' processing: Researchers report that nucleated cell counts were estimated from reference gene primer amplification. Only in-frame clones appear in the TCRdb table, and some are missing; sequencing was by immunoSEQ multiplex PCR. The D gene and trimming were derived from the DNA, and the V and J assignments and clone size from that table. This sample carries just under 65,000 clones, over 60% of them seen once, and the ten largest clones take approximately 5.6%. Germline CDR1 and CDR2: SGHNT and YYREEE (reference sequence). Losses at the gene ends were 2 bases for V and 2 bases for J; bases not matched to a gene: 3. This CDR3 region has 16 residues.

The sequenced material came from peripheral blood. The TCR comes from a human donor in a cohort sampled during active COVID-19. This chain joins TRBV5-4 and TRBJ2-7; 14 bases fit TRBD2. CDR3 DNA: TGTGCCAGCAGCTTCCAGACTAGCGGGGGGGCCTACGAGCAGTACTTC. Translated: CASSFQTSGGAYEQYF.